Listed below are T cell receptor beta chains from one sample, sequenced in a study of T-cell reconstitution after alpha-beta-depleted transplantation in children. TCRdb fed the PCR reads into MiXCR, producing one record per CDR3 protein. Of a few hundred thousand distinct CDR3 sequences in the sample, nearly 8% are singletons; the top ten hold about 8.2%. The sequences come from peripheral blood, collected 360 days after TCRalphabeta/CD19-depleted stem cell transplant. The receptors were sampled from a female patient aged 2 to 10 who had a stem cell transplant for Fanconi anemia, so the T cells may come from the graft donor. CDR3s include the opening cysteine and the closing phenylalanine or tryptophan. The order of the fields is D gene, J gene, clone size, V gene, CDR3 length, CDR3 DNA, CDR3 protein. The D gene is left open where the match is weak. The size entry is marked missing in some rows and otherwise reads once, few, many or a size class.

D: NA
J: TRBJ2-5
size: few
V: TRBV29-1
length: 11
DNA: TGCAGCGTTGTACCACAAGAGACCCAGTACTTC
CDR3: CSVVPQETQYF

D: NA
J: TRBJ2-4
size: few
V: TRBV14
length: 16
DNA: TGTGCCAGCAGCCAAGCGGACCTACTAGCCAAAAACATTCAGTACTTC
CDR3: CASSQADLLAKNIQYF

D: NA
J: TRBJ2-3
size: NA
V: TRBV5-3
length: 17
DNA: TGTGCCAGGGGCTTTGGTTCCGGGATCCTCCGCGCAGATACGCAGTATTTT
CDR3: CARGFGSGILRADTQYF

D: NA
J: TRBJ1-1
size: few
V: TRBV6-4
length: 14
DNA: TGTGCCAGCTTCCCTAGGACAGCGAACACTGAAGCTTTCTTT
CDR3: CASFPRTANTEAFF

D: NA
J: TRBJ2-3
size: many
V: TRBV20-1
length: 16
DNA: TGCAGTGCTAGCTTTTTAACGGGGCGATCCACAGATACGCAGTATTTT
CDR3: CSASFLTGRSTDTQYF

D: NA
J: TRBJ1-3
size: NA
V: TRBV6-1
length: 15
DNA: TGTGCCAGCAAAAACGGCGTGTTTGCTGGAAACACCATATATTTT
CDR3: CASKNGVFAGNTIYF

D: NA
J: TRBJ2-1
size: NA
V: TRBV7-3
length: 16
DNA: TGTGCCAGCTCTTCCGTCCCCGGGACCCTCTTAAATGAGCAGTTCTTC
CDR3: CASSSVPGTLLNEQFF

D: NA
J: TRBJ1-4
size: NA
V: TRBV6-5
length: 13
DNA: TGTGCCAGCAGTTCCCATATTAATGAAAAACTGTTTTTT
CDR3: CASSSHINEKLFF

D: NA
J: TRBJ1-1
size: few
V: TRBV4-1
length: 12
DNA: TGCGCCAGCAGCCAAGGGGCCACTGAAGCTTTCTTT
CDR3: CASSQGATEAFF

D: NA
J: TRBJ2-3
size: many
V: TRBV9
length: 16
DNA: TGTGCCAGCAGCGTGGCCGGGACGGGAGAACTAGATACGCAGTATTTT
CDR3: CASSVAGTGELDTQYF

D: NA
J: TRBJ2-1
size: many
V: TRBV12-3/TRBV12-4
length: 14
DNA: TGTGCCAGCAACAGAAGGGGCCTAAACAATGAGCAGTTCTTC
CDR3: CASNRRGLNNEQFF

D: NA
J: TRBJ2-1
size: NA
V: TRBV6-2/TRBV6-3
length: 15
DNA: TGTGCCGTCGGTGTCCGGCCGAACTCCTACAATGAGCAGTTCTTC
CDR3: CAVGVRPNSYNEQFF

D: NA
J: TRBJ2-1
size: many
V: TRBV24-1
length: 16
DNA: TGTGCCACCAGTGATTTACCAGGGTCAGGGGCTAATGAGCAGTTCTTC
CDR3: CATSDLPGSGANEQFF

D: NA
J: TRBJ2-7
size: many
V: TRBV28
length: 15
DNA: TGTGCCAGCAGTTTAATGGGACGCGCGAACTACGAGCAGTACTTC
CDR3: CASSLMGRANYEQYF

D: NA
J: TRBJ2-2
size: many
V: TRBV7-6
length: 15
DNA: TGTGCCAGCAGCCGATGGGACACCGAAACCGGGGAGCTGTTTTTT
CDR3: CASSRWDTETGELFF

D: NA
J: TRBJ1-5
size: few
V: TRBV28
length: 15
DNA: TGTGCCAGCAGTTTTGGAGTCTATAGCAATCAGCCCCAGCATTTT
CDR3: CASSFGVYSNQPQHF

D: TRBD2
J: TRBJ2-5
size: many
V: TRBV6-6
length: 15
DNA: TGTGCCAGCAGACGGGGGACTAGCGACCAAGAGACCCAGTACTTC
CDR3: CASRRGTSDQETQYF

D: TRBD1
J: TRBJ2-1
size: few
V: TRBV7-9
length: 14
DNA: TGTGCCAGCAGCTCCGGACAGGGGGCCGATGAGCAGTTCTTC
CDR3: CASSSGQGADEQFF

D: NA
J: TRBJ2-3
size: many
V: TRBV20-1
length: 14
DNA: TGCAGTGGTGCCGCTGCCCCTAGCACAGATACGCAGTATTTT
CDR3: CSGAAAPSTDTQYF

D: NA
J: TRBJ1-1
size: many
V: TRBV12-3/TRBV12-4
length: 13
DNA: TGTGCCAGCAGTCGAAGGTTCAGGATTGAAGCTTTCTTT
CDR3: CASSRRFRIEAFF

D: TRBD2
J: TRBJ2-7
size: NA
V: TRBV3-1
length: 16
DNA: TGTGCCAGCAGCCCTCCGTACGGACTAGCCCCTTACGAGCAGTACTTC
CDR3: CASSPPYGLAPYEQYF

D: NA
J: TRBJ2-1
size: few
V: TRBV11-3
length: 14
DNA: TGTGCCAGCAGCCAACCGGACAGCAACAATGAGCAGTTCTTC
CDR3: CASSQPDSNNEQFF

D: NA
J: TRBJ2-2
size: many
V: TRBV6-5
length: 15
DNA: TGTGCCAGCAGTTACAGGCAGCCGGGGACCGGGGAGCTGTTTTTT
CDR3: CASSYRQPGTGELFF

D: TRBD1
J: TRBJ1-2
size: NA
V: TRBV15
length: 13
DNA: TGTGCCACCAGCAGCCAGGGGGTGTATGGCTACACCTTC
CDR3: CATSSQGVYGYTF

D: NA
J: TRBJ2-3
size: few
V: TRBV18
length: 13
DNA: TGTGCCAGCTCACCCCCCAGGGAAGATACGCAGTATTTT
CDR3: CASSPPREDTQYF

D: TRBD2
J: TRBJ2-1
size: many
V: TRBV7-9
length: 15
DNA: TGTGCCAGTTTTCGGCGGGAGGGCTCTTACAATGAGCAGTTCTTC
CDR3: CASFRREGSYNEQFF

D: NA
J: TRBJ2-2
size: NA
V: TRBV20-1
length: 16
DNA: TGCAGTGCGCGACCGGGGAGTACCCTGAACACCGGGGAGCTGTTTTTT
CDR3: CSARPGSTLNTGELFF

D: NA
J: TRBJ2-7
size: few
V: TRBV18
length: 13
DNA: TGTGCCAGCTCGCCAGATCAGGAGTCGGGGCAGTACTTC
CDR3: CASSPDQESGQYF

D: TRBD2
J: TRBJ2-1
size: few
V: TRBV5-1
length: 16
DNA: TGCGCCAGCAGCTCAAGGACTAGCGGGGGGGTCTCTGAGCAGTTCTTC
CDR3: CASSSRTSGGVSEQFF

D: NA
J: TRBJ2-5
size: few
V: TRBV20-1
length: 12
DNA: TGCAGTGCTCAGGACCATGGGGAGACCCAGTACTTC
CDR3: CSAQDHGETQYF

D: NA
J: TRBJ1-2
size: many
V: TRBV6-2/TRBV6-3
length: 16
DNA: TGTGCCAGCAGTTTGAGGACGAGGATCGCTAACTATGGCTACACCTTC
CDR3: CASSLRTRIANYGYTF

D: NA
J: TRBJ1-3
size: few
V: TRBV24-1
length: 16
DNA: TGTGCCACCAGACCCCGGGGCAGAGTTTTTGGAAACACCATATATTTT
CDR3: CATRPRGRVFGNTIYF

D: TRBD1
J: TRBJ1-1
size: many
V: TRBV12-3/TRBV12-4
length: 11
DNA: TGTGCCAGCAGAAGGGGGCTGGAAGCTTTCTTT
CDR3: CASRRGLEAFF

D: TRBD2
J: TRBJ2-5
size: many
V: TRBV18
length: 17
DNA: TGTGCCAGCTCACCCGGATTAGCGGGAGGTCTAAGGGAGACCCAGTACTTC
CDR3: CASSPGLAGGLRETQYF

D: TRBD2
J: TRBJ2-5
size: NA
V: TRBV5-5
length: 17
DNA: TGTGCCAGCAGTTATAACGCGGGGGGGCTGTCCCAAGAGACCCAGTACTTC
CDR3: CASSYNAGGLSQETQYF

D: NA
J: TRBJ2-5
size: NA
V: TRBV21-1
length: 16
DNA: TGTGCCAGCAGCAAATTTAGCGGGGGCCATCAAGAGACCCAGTACTTC
CDR3: CASSKFSGGHQETQYF

D: NA
J: TRBJ1-1
size: many
V: TRBV18
length: 12
DNA: TGTGCCAGCTCACCCTCAAACACTGAAGCTTTCTTT
CDR3: CASSPSNTEAFF

D: NA
J: TRBJ2-3
size: many
V: TRBV12-3/TRBV12-4
length: 14
DNA: TGTGCCAGCAGTTTTGAATGGGTTGCAGATACGCAGTATTTT
CDR3: CASSFEWVADTQYF

D: TRBD1
J: TRBJ2-7
size: few
V: TRBV28
length: 16
DNA: TGTGCCAGCAGTTCGCCATCGGGACAGCTGTCCTACGAGCAGTACTTC
CDR3: CASSSPSGQLSYEQYF

D: NA
J: TRBJ2-1
size: many
V: TRBV12-3/TRBV12-4
length: 17
DNA: TGTGCCAGCAGTTTAGAATCGGGGGTGGACTCCGGGGATGAGCAGTTCTTC
CDR3: CASSLESGVDSGDEQFF

D: NA
J: TRBJ2-3
size: many
V: TRBV29-1
length: 15
DNA: TGCAGCGTCGCTGGGGGACTTACTAGCACAGATACGCAGTATTTT
CDR3: CSVAGGLTSTDTQYF

D: NA
J: TRBJ1-2
size: NA
V: TRBV28
length: 12
DNA: TGTGCCAGCAGTTTAGACTTCTATGGCTACACCTTC
CDR3: CASSLDFYGYTF

D: TRBD1
J: TRBJ1-4
size: many
V: TRBV12-3/TRBV12-4
length: 16
DNA: TGTGCCAGCGGGTGGACAGGGGCGGCAACTAATGAAAAACTGTTTTTT
CDR3: CASGWTGAATNEKLFF

D: TRBD2
J: TRBJ2-3
size: many
V: TRBV25-1
length: 15
DNA: TGTGCCAGCAGTGATCGCGGGAGTAAGACAGATACGCAGTATTTT
CDR3: CASSDRGSKTDTQYF

D: TRBD1
J: TRBJ1-5
size: many
V: TRBV5-1
length: 18
DNA: TGCGCCAGCAGCTTGGAACCCCGGGACAGATATAGCAATCAGCCCCAGCATTTT
CDR3: CASSLEPRDRYSNQPQHF

D: NA
J: TRBJ1-1
size: many
V: TRBV6-5
length: 10
DNA: TGTGCCAGTGGTATCTCTGAAGCTTTCTTT
CDR3: CASGISEAFF

D: NA
J: TRBJ1-1
size: many
V: TRBV6-6
length: 12
DNA: TGTGCCAGCAGTTACTTGGTTACTGAAGCTTTCTTT
CDR3: CASSYLVTEAFF

D: NA
J: TRBJ2-1
size: NA
V: TRBV6-2/TRBV6-3
length: 15
DNA: TGTGCCAGCAGTTACCAACTTGGACTGGGGCTTGAGCAGTTCTTC
CDR3: CASSYQLGLGLEQFF

D: NA
J: TRBJ1-2
size: NA
V: TRBV4-2
length: 16
DNA: TGTGCCAGCAGCCAAGATCGAGGGTACACCGCCTATGGCTACACCTTC
CDR3: CASSQDRGYTAYGYTF

D: NA
J: TRBJ2-3
size: NA
V: TRBV6-5
length: 17
DNA: TGTGCCAGCAGTTGGACTTGGGGGGACCTTAGCACAGATACGCAGTATTTT
CDR3: CASSWTWGDLSTDTQYF

D: NA
J: TRBJ2-2
size: many
V: TRBV15
length: 16
DNA: TGTGCCACCAGCAGAGATCCGGGATCGGTTACCGGGGAGCTGTTTTTT
CDR3: CATSRDPGSVTGELFF

D: NA
J: TRBJ1-1
size: many
V: TRBV12-3/TRBV12-4
length: 15
DNA: TGTGCCAGCAGCCCTAGGTCTGTCCCGAACACTGAAGCTTTCTTT
CDR3: CASSPRSVPNTEAFF